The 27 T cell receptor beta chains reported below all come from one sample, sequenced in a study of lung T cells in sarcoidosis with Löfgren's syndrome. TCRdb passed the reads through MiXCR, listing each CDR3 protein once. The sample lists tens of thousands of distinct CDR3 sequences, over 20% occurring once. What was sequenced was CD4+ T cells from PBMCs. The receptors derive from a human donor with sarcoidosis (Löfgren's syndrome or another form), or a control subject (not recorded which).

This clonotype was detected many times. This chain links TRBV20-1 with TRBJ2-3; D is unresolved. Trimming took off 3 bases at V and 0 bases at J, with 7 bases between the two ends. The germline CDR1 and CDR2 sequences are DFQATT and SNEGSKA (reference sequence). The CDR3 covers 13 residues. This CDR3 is CSARKASTDTQYF. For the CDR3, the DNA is TGCAGTGCTAGGAAAGCGAGCACAGATACGCAGTATTTT.

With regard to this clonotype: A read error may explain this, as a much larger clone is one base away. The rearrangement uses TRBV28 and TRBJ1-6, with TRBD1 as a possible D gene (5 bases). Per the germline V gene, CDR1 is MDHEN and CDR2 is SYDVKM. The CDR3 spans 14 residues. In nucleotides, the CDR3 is TGTGCCAGCAGCCGAGACAGCATTAATTTACCCCTCCACTTT. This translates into CASSRDSINLPLHF. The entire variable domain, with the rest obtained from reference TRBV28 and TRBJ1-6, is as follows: DVKVTQSSRYLVKRTGEKVFLECVQDMDHENMFWYRQDPGLGLRLIYFSYDVKMKEKGDIPEGYSVSREKKERFSLILESASTNQTSMYLCASSRDSINLPLHFGNGTRLTVT.

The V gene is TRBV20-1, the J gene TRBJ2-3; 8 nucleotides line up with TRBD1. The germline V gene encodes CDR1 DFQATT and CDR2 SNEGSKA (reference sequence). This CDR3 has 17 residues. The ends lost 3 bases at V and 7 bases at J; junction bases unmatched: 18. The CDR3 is CSASLPGQDGRVNTQYF. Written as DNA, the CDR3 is TGCAGTGCTAGCCTACCGGGACAGGATGGTCGGGTTAATACGCAGTATTTT.

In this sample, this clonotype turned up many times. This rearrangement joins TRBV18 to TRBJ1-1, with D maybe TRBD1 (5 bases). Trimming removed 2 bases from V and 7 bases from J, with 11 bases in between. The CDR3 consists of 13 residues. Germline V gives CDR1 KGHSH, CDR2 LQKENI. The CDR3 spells CASSPRPGGEAFF. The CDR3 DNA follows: TGTGCCAGCTCACCAAGGCCCGGGGGTGAAGCTTTCTTT.

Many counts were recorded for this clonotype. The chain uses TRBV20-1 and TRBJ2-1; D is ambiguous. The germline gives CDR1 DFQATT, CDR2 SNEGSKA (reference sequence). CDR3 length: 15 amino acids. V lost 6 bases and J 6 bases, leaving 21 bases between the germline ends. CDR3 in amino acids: CSAILLGSVSNEQFF. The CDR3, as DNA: TGCAGTGCCATCCTCTTGGGGTCTGTATCCAATGAGCAGTTCTTC.

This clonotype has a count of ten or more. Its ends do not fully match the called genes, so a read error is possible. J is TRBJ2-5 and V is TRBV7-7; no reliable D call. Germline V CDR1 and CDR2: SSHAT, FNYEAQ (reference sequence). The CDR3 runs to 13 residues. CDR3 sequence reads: CASSFSTKETQYF. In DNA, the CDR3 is TGTGCTAGCAGCTTCTCTACGAAAGAGACCCAGTACTTC. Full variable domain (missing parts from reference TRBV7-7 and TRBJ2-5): GAGVSQSPRYKVTKRGQDVTLRCDPISSHATLYWYQQALGQGPEFLTYFNYEAQPDKSGLPSDRFSAERPEGSISTLTIQRTEQRDSAMYRCASSFSTKETQYFGPGTRLLVL.

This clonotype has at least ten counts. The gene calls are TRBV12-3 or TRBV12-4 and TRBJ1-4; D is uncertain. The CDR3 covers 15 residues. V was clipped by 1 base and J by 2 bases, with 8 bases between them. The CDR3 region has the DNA TGTGCCAGCAGTTTAGATGGGCCGACTAATGAAAAACTGTTTTTT. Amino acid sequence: CASSLDGPTNEKLFF.

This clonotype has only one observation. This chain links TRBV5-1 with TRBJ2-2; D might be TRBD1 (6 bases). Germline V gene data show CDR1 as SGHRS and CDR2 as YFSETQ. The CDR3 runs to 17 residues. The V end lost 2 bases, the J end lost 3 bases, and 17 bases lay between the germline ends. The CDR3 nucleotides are TGCGCCAGCAGCTTAGAACAGGGCCGTGGTTACACCGGGGAGCTGTTTTTT. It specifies CASSLEQGRGYTGELFF.

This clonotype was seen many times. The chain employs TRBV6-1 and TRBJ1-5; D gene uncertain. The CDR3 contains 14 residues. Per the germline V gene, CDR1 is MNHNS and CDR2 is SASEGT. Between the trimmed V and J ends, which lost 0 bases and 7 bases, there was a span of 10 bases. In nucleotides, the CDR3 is TGTGCCAGCAGTGAAGCGACGGGTTCCCAGCCCCAGCATTTT. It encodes CASSEATGSQPQHF.

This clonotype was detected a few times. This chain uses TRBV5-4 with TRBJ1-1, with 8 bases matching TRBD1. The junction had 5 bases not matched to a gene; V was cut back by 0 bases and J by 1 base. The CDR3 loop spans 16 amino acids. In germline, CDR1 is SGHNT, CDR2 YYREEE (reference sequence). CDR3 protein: CASSLAPGQENTEAFF. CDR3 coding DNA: TGTGCCAGCAGCTTGGCCCCGGGACAGGAGAACACTGAAGCTTTCTTT.

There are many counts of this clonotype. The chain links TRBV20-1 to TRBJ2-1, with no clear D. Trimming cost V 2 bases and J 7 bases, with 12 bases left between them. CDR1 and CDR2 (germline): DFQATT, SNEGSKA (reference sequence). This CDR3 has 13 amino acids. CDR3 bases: TGCAGTGCTAGACCCCACCCCGGGAATGAGCAGTTCTTC. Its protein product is CSARPHPGNEQFF.

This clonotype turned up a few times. The CDR3 sequence is CASRPGRLNTEAFF. The CDR3 DNA sequence: TGTGCCAGCAGACCGGGGAGGTTAAACACTGAAGCTTTCTTT. This chain connects TRBV3-1 to TRBJ1-1; D remains unclear. The germline CDR1 and CDR2 sequences are LGHDT and YNNKEL (reference sequence). The CDR3 has 14 residues. Trimming took 6 bases from V and 2 from J, leaving 13 bases between them.

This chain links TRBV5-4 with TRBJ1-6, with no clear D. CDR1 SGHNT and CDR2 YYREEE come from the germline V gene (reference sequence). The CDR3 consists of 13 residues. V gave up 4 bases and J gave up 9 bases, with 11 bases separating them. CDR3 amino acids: CASSPRQGSPLHF. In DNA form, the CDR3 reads TGTGCCAGCAGCCCTCGACAAGGTTCACCCCTCCACTTT.

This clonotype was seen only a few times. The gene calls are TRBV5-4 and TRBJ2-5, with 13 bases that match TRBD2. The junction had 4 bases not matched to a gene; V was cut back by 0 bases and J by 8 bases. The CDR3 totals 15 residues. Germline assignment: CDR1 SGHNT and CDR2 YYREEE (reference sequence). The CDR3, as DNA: TGTGCCAGCAGCTTGGCCGGACTAGCGGGAGAAACCCAGTACTTC. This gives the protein CASSLAGLAGETQYF.

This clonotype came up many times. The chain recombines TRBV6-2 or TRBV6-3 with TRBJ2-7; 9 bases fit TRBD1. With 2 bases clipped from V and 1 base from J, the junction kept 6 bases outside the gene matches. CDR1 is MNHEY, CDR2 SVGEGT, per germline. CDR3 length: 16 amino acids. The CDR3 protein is CASSYGTGLKSYEQYV. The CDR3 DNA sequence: TGTGCCAGCAGTTACGGGACAGGGTTGAAATCCTACGAGCAGTACGTC.

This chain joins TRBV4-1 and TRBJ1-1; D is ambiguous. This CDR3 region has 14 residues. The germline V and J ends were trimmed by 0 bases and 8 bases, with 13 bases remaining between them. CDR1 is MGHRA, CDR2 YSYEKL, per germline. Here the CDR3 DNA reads TGCGCCAGCAGCCAAGAGGTGGACGGGAACGAAGCTTTCTTT. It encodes CASSQEVDGNEAFF.

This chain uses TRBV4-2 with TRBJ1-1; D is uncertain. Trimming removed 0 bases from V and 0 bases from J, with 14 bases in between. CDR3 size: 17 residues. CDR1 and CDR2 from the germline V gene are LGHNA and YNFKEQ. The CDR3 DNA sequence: TGTGCCAGCAGCCAAGATTTAGAAAGGCATATGAACACTGAAGCTTTCTTT. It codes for CASSQDLERHMNTEAFF.

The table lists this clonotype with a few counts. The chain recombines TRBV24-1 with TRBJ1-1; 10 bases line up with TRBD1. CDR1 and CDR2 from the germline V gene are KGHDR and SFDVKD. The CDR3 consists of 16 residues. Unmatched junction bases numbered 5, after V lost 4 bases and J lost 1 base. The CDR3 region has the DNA TGTGCCACCAGTGAAGAAAGGACAGGGGGGAACACTGAAGCTTTCTTT. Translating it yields CATSEERTGGNTEAFF.

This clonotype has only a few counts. The CDR3 sequence: CAISLTGGNQPQHF. The DNA of the CDR3 is TGTGCCATCAGTCTGACAGGGGGCAATCAGCCCCAGCATTTT. The chain employs TRBV10-3 and TRBJ1-5, with 8 bases aligning to TRBD1. The CDR3 extends over 14 amino acids. The V segment lost 5 bases and the J segment 2 bases; nucleotides outside the gene matches: 2. From germline, CDR1 is ENHRY and CDR2 SYGVKD.

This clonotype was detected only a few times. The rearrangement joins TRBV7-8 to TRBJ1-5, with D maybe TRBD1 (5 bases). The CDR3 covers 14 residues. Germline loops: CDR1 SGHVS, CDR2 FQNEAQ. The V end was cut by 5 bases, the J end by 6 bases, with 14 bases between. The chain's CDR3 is CASSVGGISQPQHF. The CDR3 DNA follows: TGTGCCAGCAGCGTCGGGGGGATCAGTCAGCCCCAGCATTTT.

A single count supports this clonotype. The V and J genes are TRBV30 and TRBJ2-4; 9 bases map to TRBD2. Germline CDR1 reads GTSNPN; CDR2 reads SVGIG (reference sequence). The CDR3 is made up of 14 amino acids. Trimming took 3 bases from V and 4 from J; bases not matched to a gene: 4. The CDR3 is CAWRRRGGKNIQYF. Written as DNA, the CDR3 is TGTGCCTGGAGGAGGCGGGGGGGGAAAAACATTCAGTACTTC.

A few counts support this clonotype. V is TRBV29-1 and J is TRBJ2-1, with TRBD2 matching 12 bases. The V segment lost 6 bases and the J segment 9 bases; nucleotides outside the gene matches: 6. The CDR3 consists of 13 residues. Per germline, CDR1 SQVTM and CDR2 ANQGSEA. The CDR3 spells CSVLRLAGAEQFF. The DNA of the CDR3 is TGCAGCGTCTTGCGACTAGCGGGAGCTGAGCAGTTCTTC.

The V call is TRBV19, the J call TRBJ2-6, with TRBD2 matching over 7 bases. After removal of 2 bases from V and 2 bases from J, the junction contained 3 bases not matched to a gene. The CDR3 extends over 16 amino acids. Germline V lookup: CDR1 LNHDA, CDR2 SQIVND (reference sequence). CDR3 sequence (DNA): TGTGCCAGTAGTATACCGGGGGGTACTGGGGCCAACGTCCTGACTTTC. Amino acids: CASSIPGGTGANVLTF.

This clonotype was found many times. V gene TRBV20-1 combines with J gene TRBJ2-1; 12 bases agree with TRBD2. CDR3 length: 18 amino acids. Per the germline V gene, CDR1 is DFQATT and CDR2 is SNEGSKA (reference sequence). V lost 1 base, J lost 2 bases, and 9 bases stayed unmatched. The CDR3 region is CSARAGTSGLYPYNEQFF. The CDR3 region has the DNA TGCAGTGCTAGAGCGGGGACTAGCGGGCTTTACCCCTACAATGAGCAGTTCTTC.

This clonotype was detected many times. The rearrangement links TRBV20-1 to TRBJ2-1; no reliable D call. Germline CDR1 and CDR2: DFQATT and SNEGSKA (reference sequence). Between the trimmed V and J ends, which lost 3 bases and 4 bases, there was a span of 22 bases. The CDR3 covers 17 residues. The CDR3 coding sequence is TGCAGTGCTAGTCGCGACTCGACTGTAAGCAAGTACAATGAGCAGTTCTTC. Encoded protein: CSASRDSTVSKYNEQFF.

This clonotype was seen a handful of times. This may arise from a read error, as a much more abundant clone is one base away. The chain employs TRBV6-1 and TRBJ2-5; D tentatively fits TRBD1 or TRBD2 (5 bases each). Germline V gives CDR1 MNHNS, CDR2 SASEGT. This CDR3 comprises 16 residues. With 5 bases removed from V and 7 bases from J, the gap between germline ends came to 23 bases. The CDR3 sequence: CASSLTEPGLPATQYF. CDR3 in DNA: TGTGCCAGCAGTCTAACCGAACCGGGGCTCCCGGCGACCCAGTACTTC.

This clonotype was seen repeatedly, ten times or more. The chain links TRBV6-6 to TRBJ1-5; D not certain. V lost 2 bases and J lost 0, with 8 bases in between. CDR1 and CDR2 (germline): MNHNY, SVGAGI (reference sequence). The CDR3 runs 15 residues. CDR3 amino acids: CASSYQTVSNQPQHF. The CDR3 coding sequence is TGTGCCAGCAGTTACCAGACGGTTAGCAATCAGCCCCAGCATTTT.